This paragraph reports one T cell receptor beta chain. Its specificity is unknown. This specimen belongs to a study of T cell repertoires in cytomegalovirus infection. Study summary: Both a matching HLA type and CMV infection were indicated by public TCR beta signatures.

General study findings and limits: HLA-C-restricted CMV clonotypes gave the most frequent clonotype in two of eight donors.

Each CDR3 protein is one row after TCRdb ran MiXCR on the reads. This table holds about 450,000 distinct CDR3 sequences, around 32% found once. This CDR3 spans 14 amino acids. The junction had 2 bases not matched to a gene; V was cut back by 2 bases and J by 5 bases. Germline V gene lookup returns CDR1 MNHGY and CDR2 SAAAGT. The rearrangement joins TRBV6-8 to TRBJ2-7; 11 bases align to TRBD1. The sample consisted of PBMCs. The TCR was taken from a human donor in good health (CMV status not recorded). Some clones in this sample may be carry-over from other donors' samples. The CDR3 region is CASSYGTGGDEQYF. The CDR3 DNA reads as TGTGCCAGCAGTTACGGGACAGGGGGGGACGAGCAGTACTTC.